The present TCR beta chain was sequenced within a study of cytomegalovirus exposure and HLA in healthy donors. Libraries were prepared by immunoSEQ multiplex PCR; TCRdb keeps only in-frame clonotypes and omits some of them. The sample shows hundreds of thousands of clones, roughly 87% of them seen only once. The donors were part of the roughly 130-subject validation cohort, which stood apart from the approximately 630-subject first cohort. The germline CDR1 and CDR2 sequences are MGHRA and YSYEKL. Trimming left V 0 bases short and J 1 base short, with 16 bases between. The CDR3 is 18 residues long. Sample: PBMCs. The chain links TRBV4-1 to TRBJ1-5, with D possibly TRBD1 on 5 matching bases. This sequence was found in a man aged 18 to 29 in good health and CMV-seropositive. This CDR3 reads CASSQDGPGGGSNQPQHF. Here the CDR3 DNA reads TGCGCCAGCAGCCAAGATGGGCCAGGCGGGGGAAGCAATCAGCCCCAGCATTTT.